Shown below are 22 T cell receptor beta chains from a single sample sequenced in a study of blood T cell repertoires in COVID-19. The data were produced by immunoSEQ multiplex PCR, yet TCRdb's version contains in-frame clones alone and is incomplete. The sample records tens of thousands of clones, 88% being singletons. Sequenced sample: peripheral blood. The receptors were gathered from a woman older than 75 with acute or convalescent COVID-19.

The CDR3 DNA reads TGCGCCAGCAGCTTTGAGTCCAATGAAAAACTGTTTTTT. This codes for CASSFESNEKLFF. The chain recombines TRBV5-1 with TRBJ1-4; D is ambiguous. Germline CDR1 SGHRS, CDR2 YFSETQ. V lost 2 bases and J 5 bases, leaving 7 bases between the germline ends. This CDR3 is 13 amino acids long.

This chain uses TRBV13 with TRBJ2-3, with 9 bases aligning to TRBD2. CDR1 is PRHDT, CDR2 FYEKMQ, per germline (reference sequence). The CDR3 is 16 amino acids. J gave up 7 bases and V 5 bases, and 13 bases lay outside the gene matches. CDR3 sequence: CASSITGTSSSNTQYF. CDR3 bases: TGTGCCAGCAGCATTACCGGGACTAGCAGTTCGAATACGCAGTATTTT.

The chain joins TRBV19 to TRBJ1-5; D gene uncertain. Germline values: CDR1 LNHDA, CDR2 SQIVND (reference sequence). The CDR3 is 16 residues long. Trimming took off 5 bases at V and 1 base at J, with 15 bases between the two ends. The CDR3 DNA reads TGTGCCAGTAGTCCACGAGGTCTTAGGAGCAATCAGCCCCAGCATTTT. It is translated as CASSPRGLRSNQPQHF.

This clone has more than one count but fewer than ten. The chain is built from TRBV6-5 and TRBJ2-5; TRBD2 matches 14 bases. Germline V gene lookup returns CDR1 MNHEY and CDR2 SVGAGI. The CDR3 is 14 residues long. V gave up 7 bases and J gave up 5 bases; unmatched junction bases: 3. As DNA, the CDR3 is TGTGCCAGCACGGGACTAGCGGGAGTTGAGACCCAGTACTTC. This encodes CASTGLAGVETQYF.

This rearrangement joins TRBV28 to TRBJ1-1, with D maybe TRBD1 (6 bases). V was shortened by 5 bases and J by 6 bases, with 16 bases between the two germline ends. Germline CDR1 MDHEN, CDR2 SYDVKM. The CDR3 totals 14 residues. The CDR3 nucleotides read TGTGCCAGCAGTCGAGGGGGATTGAATCCTGAAGCTTTCTTT. Translated: CASSRGGLNPEAFF.

The chain couples TRBV18 to TRBJ2-1, with 10 positions matching TRBD2. The germline CDR1 and CDR2 sequences are KGHSH and LQKENI. V dropped 2 bases and J dropped 6; count of bases not matched to a gene: 7. CDR3 size: 16 residues. CDR3 nucleotide sequence: TGTGCCAGCTCACCAGGGGCTAGCGGGGGCACCAATGAGCAGTTCTTC. This gives the protein CASSPGASGGTNEQFF.

The chain couples TRBV14 to TRBJ1-2, with TRBD1 as a possible D gene (6 bases). Trimming removed 0 bases from V and 7 bases from J, with 15 bases in between. Germline V CDR1 and CDR2: SGHDN, FVKESK. This CDR3 comprises 15 residues. CDR3 protein: CASSQDRTAGGGYTF. CDR3 nucleotide sequence: TGTGCCAGCAGCCAAGACCGGACAGCCGGCGGTGGCTACACCTTC.

This sequence joins TRBV4-2 and TRBJ2-7; 10 bases are shared with TRBD2. The germline gives CDR1 LGHNA, CDR2 YNFKEQ. Trimming removed 0 bases from V and 6 bases from J; junction bases left unmatched: 23. CDR3 length equals 21 residues. This chain's CDR3 is CASSQDRRGASRAGGPCEQYF. DNA for the CDR3: TGTGCCAGCAGCCAAGATCGGCGGGGGGCGTCAAGAGCGGGAGGGCCCTGCGAGCAGTACTTC.

The CDR3 protein is CASRLAGTQKTQYF. CDR3 nucleotide sequence: TGTGCCAGCAGATTAGCGGGTACCCAGAAAACCCAGTACTTC. V and J are TRBV2 and TRBJ2-5; 7 bases are a match to TRBD2. V shed 6 bases, J shed 8 bases, and the junction held 12 bases outside the gene matches. CDR1 and CDR2 from the germline V gene are SNHLY and FYNNEI. CDR3 size: 14 residues.

The chain is built from TRBV15 and TRBJ1-4; 9 positions agree with TRBD1. The V gene's germline CDR1 is LNHNV and CDR2 YYDKDF (reference sequence). Trimming at V came to 3 bases and at J to 8 bases, leaving 7 bases not matched to a gene. The CDR3 is 15 amino acids. The DNA for the CDR3 is TGTGCCACCAGCAGGGACAGGGGTCCGGGAGAAAAACTGTTTTTT. This encodes CATSRDRGPGEKLFF.

This clone was seen more than once but under ten times. The chain links TRBV18 to TRBJ1-2, with D unclear. Trimming stripped 4 bases from V and 1 base from J, with 10 bases between. The CDR3 is 14 residues long. The germline V gene encodes CDR1 KGHSH and CDR2 LQKENI. The CDR3 loop is CASSLRADNYGYTF. The CDR3 DNA is TGTGCCAGCTCACTGCGGGCGGATAACTATGGCTACACCTTC.

The chain combines TRBV7-9 with TRBJ1-4; 7 nucleotides align to TRBD1. The CDR3 covers 15 residues. Germline V gives CDR1 SEHNR, CDR2 FQNEAQ (reference sequence). J lost 6 bases, V lost 1 base, and 5 bases had no gene match. The CDR3 coding sequence is TGTGCCAGCAGCTTAGGTCACAGGGGTGATGAAAAACTGTTTTTT. It specifies CASSLGHRGDEKLFF.

The chain combines TRBV6-5 with TRBJ2-7; TRBD1 matches 8 bases. Germline V gives CDR1 MNHEY, CDR2 SVGAGI. The CDR3 runs to 15 residues. V trimming: 4 bases; J trimming: 4 bases; junction bases outside the gene matches: 9. The CDR3 region has the DNA TGTGCCAGCAGTTTCCTCAGGGGGCGCGGTTACGAGCAGTACTTC. This sequence encodes CASSFLRGRGYEQYF.

The V gene is TRBV5-1, the J gene TRBJ2-2, with a weak D call TRBD1 (6 bases). Germline lookup yields CDR1 SGHRS and CDR2 YFSETQ. There are 14 residues in the CDR3. V gave up 2 bases and J gave up 2 bases, with 7 bases separating them. The CDR3 loop reads CASSFRGNTGELFF. DNA for the CDR3: TGCGCCAGCAGCTTCAGGGGAAACACCGGGGAGCTGTTTTTT.

The chain employs TRBV9 and TRBJ2-7, with 13 bases that match TRBD2. This CDR3 comprises 17 residues. V was clipped by 5 bases and J by 6 bases; unmatched bases: 14. Germline values: CDR1 SGDLS, CDR2 YYNGEE. CDR3 sequence reads: CASSSDRGLAGSGEQYF. The CDR3 coding sequence is TGTGCCAGCAGTTCTGACAGGGGACTAGCGGGAAGTGGCGAGCAGTACTTC.

The V and J genes are TRBV4-3 and TRBJ2-7; TRBD2 might be the D (5 bases). V lost 0 bases, J lost 4 bases, and 7 bases lay in between. In germline, CDR1 is LGHNA, CDR2 YSLEER. The CDR3 contains 13 residues. CDR3: CASSQDRGYEQYF. CDR3 DNA: TGCGCCAGCAGCCAAGACCGGGGATACGAGCAGTACTTC.

The CDR3: CAISEIRGGTEAFF. The CDR3 DNA is TGTGCCATCAGTGAGATTCGGGGTGGCACTGAAGCTTTCTTT. The chain uses TRBV10-3 and TRBJ1-1, with no clear D. Germline assignment: CDR1 ENHRY and CDR2 SYGVKD. CDR3 length: 14 residues. Trimming removed 2 bases from V and 4 bases from J, with 11 bases in between.

The chain is built from TRBV12-3 or TRBV12-4 and TRBJ2-3; TRBD1 is a possible D gene (5 bases). The ends were cut back, 3 bases at V and 6 bases at J, with 10 bases in the middle. There are 13 residues in the CDR3. The CDR3 nucleotides are TGTGCCAGCAGTTTGTTGGCAGGGGATACGCAGTATTTT. Protein sequence: CASSLLAGDTQYF.

The chain uses TRBV6-1 and TRBJ1-1; weak D call: TRBD1 (6 bases). This CDR3 spans 14 amino acids. Germline V gene data show CDR1 as MNHNS and CDR2 as SASEGT. V was cut by 2 bases and J by 2 bases, with 9 bases left in between. CDR3 nucleotide sequence: TGTGCCAGCAGTGAAACCAGGGGTAACACTGAAGCTTTCTTT. Translating it yields CASSETRGNTEAFF.

In DNA, the CDR3 is TGTGCCAGCAGTACTCAGGGTGGCTATGGCTACACCTTC. Translation: CASSTQGGYGYTF. V gene TRBV27 combines with J gene TRBJ1-2; perhaps TRBD1 as D (5 bases). The CDR3 loop spans 13 amino acids. Deletions cut 5 bases from V and 4 bases from J, with 11 bases between. Germline CDR1 is MNHEY and CDR2 is SMNVEV (reference sequence).

The V gene is TRBV5-4, the J gene TRBJ2-3; TRBD2 matches at 13 bases. Germline V CDR1 and CDR2: SGHNT, YYREEE (reference sequence). Trimming removed 0 bases from V and 2 bases from J; junction bases left unmatched: 3. This CDR3 has 17 amino acids. CDR3 nucleotides: TGTGCCAGCAGCTTGGATGGACTAGCGGGGGACACAGATACGCAGTATTTT. It yields the protein CASSLDGLAGDTDTQYF.

The V and J genes are TRBV10-3 and TRBJ2-5; D not resolved. Trimming left V 4 bases short and J 5 bases short, with 8 bases between. The CDR3 totals 12 residues. Germline V gives CDR1 ENHRY, CDR2 SYGVKD. The CDR3 sequence is CAISGSGETQYF. DNA for the CDR3: TGTGCCATCAGTGGCTCTGGCGAGACCCAGTACTTC.